This TCR beta chain was captured by sequencing in a study of regulatory T cells in long-lasting Graves disease. Both iRepertoire HTBI primers and Arm-PCR of CDR3 regions were used to build the TCR beta libraries. MiXCR, run by TCRdb on the multiplex PCR reads, gives a single entry per CDR3 protein. The sample has around 400,000 distinct CDR3 sequences; approximately 15% are singletons. Documented time point: newly diagnosed GD, antithyroid drugs for less than 3 months. RNA extracted from PBMCs served as the sequencing template. This CDR3 is built from 15 residues. CDR1 and CDR2 (germline): SGHNT, YENEEA. V dropped 7 bases and J dropped 3 bases, with 15 bases sitting between them. The sample holds many counts of this clonotype. These same records also appear under a second study, on T cells in Graves' hyperthyroidism and ophthalmopathy.

The clonotype comes from a woman in her forties with Graves disease. This chain uses TRBV11-3 with TRBJ2-2; possibly TRBD2 for D (6 bases). Sequenced material: peripheral blood mononuclear cells (PBMCs), taken at new diagnosis, from a patient treated with antithyroid drugs. The CDR3 DNA reads TGTGCCAGCAACCCCAACGGGGAGGACACCGGGGAGCTGTTTTTT. It yields the protein CASNPNGEDTGELFF.